This T cell receptor beta chain was identified during a study of tumor-infiltrating lymphocytes in primary liver carcinoma. Study in general: Aged between 30 and 69 years, the patients were men and women.

This CDR3 contains 14 residues. Trimming removed 6 bases from V and 3 bases from J; junction bases left unmatched: 6. Germline V gene data show CDR1 as SNHLY and CDR2 as FYNNEI. This clonotype has just a few counts. Its antigen is undetermined. cDNA specific to TCR beta was made from 500 ng of total RNA, with a constant-region primer employed for priming. Amplification in three nested multiplex PCR rounds with slightly modified ARM-PCR gave rise to TCR beta libraries. The first two PCR rounds, around 10 cycles each, used TRBV1-TRBV30 forward primers and a C-beta reverse primer. TCRdb re-called the multiplex PCR reads through MiXCR, storing one row per CDR3 protein. Of 90,000 to 150,000 distinct CDR3 sequences listed, around 70% were seen once; the top ten hold over 7.5%. Whole-study results and caveats: Significantly greater top-250-clone fractions characterized tumors relative to blood (p = 0.039).

Taking roughly 20-34 mg of unsorted bulk tissue, the authors co-extracted RNA and DNA. The sequenced material came from tumor-adjacent normal liver tissue. This chain uses TRBV2 with TRBJ2-7, with 9 bases matching TRBD2. The sequence came from a woman in her sixties or seventies with primary liver carcinoma and hepatitis B virus infection. The CDR3 spells CASRPGLAIYEQYF. In nucleotides, the CDR3 is TGTGCCAGCAGACCGGGACTAGCTATCTACGAGCAGTACTTC.